This T cell receptor beta chain was retrieved from a study of blood T cell repertoires in COVID-19. Study details: T cells, B-cell-depleted T cells, or PBMCs provided the cDNA or gDNA that served as material.

This clone was recorded once. The protocol was immunoSEQ multiplex PCR, while the TCRdb copy is restricted to in-frame clones and leaves out a portion. The table has 210,000 or so clones, about 90% seen once; the top ten hold roughly 1.2%. The CDR3 covers 12 residues. CDR1 and CDR2 from the germline V gene are MDHEN and SYDVKM. The germline V and J ends were trimmed by 9 bases and 0 bases, with 8 bases remaining between them. This TCR was sampled from a man between 25 and 39 years old with acute or convalescent COVID-19. The sequenced material came from peripheral blood. This rearrangement joins TRBV28 to TRBJ1-1; no definite D call. The CDR3 DNA follows: TGTGCCAGTAGACACCTGAACACTGAAGCTTTCTTT. The encoded protein is CASRHLNTEAFF.